This TCR beta chain stems from a study of blood T cells in healthy people across ages (dated by TCRdb to 2015 to 2017). Notes on the research overall: Template switching captured roughly one uniquely barcoded TCR beta cDNA molecule per two T cells in model experiments. To track age-related changes in TCR beta repertoire diversity, the study relied on deep sequencing normalized with unique cDNA molecular identifiers. The donors were split into four age groups: young (average around 17 years), middle-aged (roughly 39), aged (over 55) and long-lived (82). To avoid experimental bias, donors of different ages were randomly spread across the sequencing lanes. Two additional independent replicas of 1 million unique cDNA reads from the same blood draw were analyzed for two donors (one aged 18 to 30 and one aged 80 or older).

What the work shows at the level of the full study, not this receptor alone: As age increased, observed TCR beta diversity per million T cells dropped in a roughly linear way, and a significant reduction was already evident by age 40. Bulk unsorted PBMC profiling prevented conclusive comparison of naive and antigen-experienced compartments. Compared with the aged group, the long-lived group had more naive CD4+ T cells, fewer expanded clones and increased TCR diversity, a pattern suggesting age selection. The CMV infection status of donors was not known, potentially confounding age-related changes in expanded clonotypes. A strong correlation was found between observed TCR beta diversity and the percentage of naive T cells measured by flow cytometry. Estimates of total diversity from one million sequenced T cells were regarded as lower bounds and underestimates.

The roughly 39 donors, aged roughly 6 to 100 years, were systemically healthy Caucasian individuals from Russia. Each donor gave 8 to 10 milliliters of peripheral blood, collected into EDTA-treated Vacutainer tubes. PBMCs were isolated by Ficoll-Paque density-gradient centrifugation, with at least 6.5 million obtained per sample. Total RNA, at least 6 micrograms per sample, was extracted from PBMCs with Trizol reagent. Naive CD45RAhigh/CD27high T cell percentages were measured by flow cytometry on a PBMC aliquot from every donor. This clonotype was observed a few times. The clone's antigen remains unknown. One base away there is no much larger clone; base qualities are not given. Library preparation used 5' RACE. TCRdb lists the instrument as Illumina HiSeq 2500. The second PCR ran for about 7 to 11 cycles and used a J-beta primer mix along with a sample-barcoded 5' primer. A template-switch 5' adaptor carrying 12 random nucleotides introduced a unique molecular identifier onto each TCR beta cDNA molecule. Each sample yielded at least 3 million CDR3-containing paired-end reads. First-strand cDNA was synthesized from all RNA with the Mint cDNA synthesis kit, primed by a TRBC-specific oligonucleotide. Following uracil-DNA glycosylase treatment, all cDNA underwent a first 18-cycle PCR with the universal primers M1SS and BC2_uni_R. As for how the authors treated the data: Normalization of each sample was performed by random selection of 1 million high-quality reads, each carrying a distinct molecular identifier. Instead of being binned into consensus sequences, reads that shared molecular identifiers were thrown out. MiTCR, with a Q25 quality threshold and the strictest error-elimination algorithm, was used for CDR3 identification, clonotype clustering and error correction. Lower-bound total TCR beta diversity was estimated with a nonparametric unseen species model using Euler transformation. TCRdb took the public reads, trimmed them with fastp at Q25, ran MiXCR for clone calling and kept in-frame beta chains. Rows with a matching CDR3 protein are joined into one entry that keeps the most common DNA and genes. For this entry, the V and J calls and clone size follow TCRdb and not the study's own pipeline. Across this sample there are about 1.6 million distinct CDR3 sequences, with about 31% seen only once. The ten biggest clones cover about 11% of the sample.

The sample consisted of blood. The source is a woman in her 30s in good health.

The bases are TGCAGTGCTAGAGATCTCGCCCTTACCCCGGGACGTGCGAAGACCCAGTACTTC. Protein translation: CSARDLALTPGRAKTQYF. The V and J segments used are TRBV20-1 and TRBJ2-5, with the D gene tentatively TRBD1 or TRBD2, based on 5 matching bases in each. From a lookup of the germline V gene (reference sequence), CDR1 and CDR2 are DFQATT and SNEGSKA. Deletion took 0 bases off V and 6 bases off J, with a span of 26 bases between the germline ends. The CDR3 runs 18 amino acids, cysteine and phenylalanine included. Here the CDR3 DNA is all that survives: 54 bases in frame from base 1.